The rows below give T cell receptor beta chains drawn from one sample of a study of shared clonotypes between healthy human individuals. The table came from immunoSEQ multiplex PCR; TCRdb's copy has only in-frame clones and leaves some out. The sample lists some 2.1 million clones; 85% to 95% were seen once. The sequencing sample was made of naive CD4+ T cells sorted from blood. The receptors were sampled from a man aged 18 to 29 in good health. Both conserved end residues are part of each CDR3. A D gene is named only where the DNA matches it firmly.

J: TRBJ2-7
D: -
V: TRBV4-1
CDR3: CASSQTEGRQGSYEQYF
DNA: TGCGCCAGCAGCCAAACGGAAGGTAGGCAGGGCTCCTACGAGCAGTACTTC

J: TRBJ1-4
D: -
V: TRBV7-9
CDR3: CASSLGVTNEKLFF
DNA: TGTGCCAGCAGCTTAGGAGTTACTAATGAAAAACTGTTTTTT

J: TRBJ2-7
D: TRBD2
V: TRBV10-3
CDR3: CAISDPTSGRGGYEQYF
DNA: TGTGCCATCAGTGACCCGACTAGCGGGAGGGGAGGATACGAGCAGTACTTC

J: TRBJ2-1
D: TRBD2
V: TRBV5-4
CDR3: CASSPSTSGRVNEQFF
DNA: TGTGCCAGCAGCCCTTCGACTAGCGGGAGGGTGAATGAGCAGTTCTTC

J: TRBJ2-7
D: TRBD1
V: TRBV9
CDR3: CASSPGQGPYEQYF
DNA: TGTGCCAGCAGCCCGGGACAGGGCCCCTACGAGCAGTACTTC

J: TRBJ2-7
D: -
V: TRBV6-1
CDR3: CASSERGGPSYEQYF
DNA: TGTGCCAGCAGTGAACGAGGGGGGCCTTCCTACGAGCAGTACTTC

J: TRBJ2-4
D: -
V: TRBV28
CDR3: CASRDGINIQYF
DNA: TGTGCCAGCAGGGACGGGATAAACATTCAGTACTTC

J: TRBJ1-2
D: TRBD1
V: TRBV7-2
CDR3: CASRDRGIYGYTF
DNA: TGTGCCAGCAGGGACAGGGGGATCTATGGCTACACCTTC

J: TRBJ2-3
D: -
V: TRBV18
CDR3: CASSARQDTQYF
DNA: TGTGCCAGCTCAGCTAGGCAAGATACGCAGTATTTT

J: TRBJ2-1
D: TRBD2
V: TRBV11-3
CDR3: CASSWLAGDEQFF
DNA: TGTGCCAGCAGTTGGCTAGCGGGGGATGAGCAGTTCTTC